What follows is one TCR beta chain and its context. Its antigen remains unidentified. This sample was included in a study of CD4 T cells in relation to SARS-CoV-2 and coronaviruses. Study at large: The negative reference was HIV-1 Nef peptide pool or peptide-free culture.

CD4+ T cells from unexposed donors were obtained before the COVID-19 pandemic (2011-2018). CD4+ T cells were isolated from the cells after 10 days of culture. Unexposed-donor CD4+ T cells were probed with SARS-CoV-2 S/N and four cold-coronavirus spikes, cells permitting. The germline CDR1 and CDR2 sequences are MGHRA and YSYEKL. The CDR3 runs 16 residues. The V and J ends lost 4 bases and 5 bases, in that order; junction bases with no gene match: 4. Measured with immunoSEQ multiplex PCR; TCRdb has only the in-frame clones, and not every one. Among more than 25,000 clones listed, nearly 80% were seen once.

V gene TRBV4-1 combines with J gene TRBJ2-2; the match to TRBD2 covers 13 bases. The sample was CD4+ T cells from PBMCs, cultured in vitro. The sequence was obtained from a human donor in good health. DNA of the CDR3: TGCGCCAGCAGCCTTGGACTAGCGGGAGTAACCGGGGAGCTGTTTTTT. It encodes CASSLGLAGVTGELFF.